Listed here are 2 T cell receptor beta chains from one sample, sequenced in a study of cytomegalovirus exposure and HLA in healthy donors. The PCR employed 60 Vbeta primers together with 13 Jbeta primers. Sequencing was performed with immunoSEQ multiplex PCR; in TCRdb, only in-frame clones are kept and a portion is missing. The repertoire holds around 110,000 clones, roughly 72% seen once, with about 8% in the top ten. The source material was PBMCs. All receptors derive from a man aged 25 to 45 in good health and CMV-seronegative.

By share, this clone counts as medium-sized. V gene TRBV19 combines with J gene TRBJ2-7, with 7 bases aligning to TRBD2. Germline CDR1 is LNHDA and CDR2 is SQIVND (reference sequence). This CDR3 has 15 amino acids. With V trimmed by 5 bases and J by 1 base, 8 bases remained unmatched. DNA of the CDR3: TGTGCCAGTAGTGTTACTAGCGTACCATCCTACGAGCAGTACTTC. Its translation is CASSVTSVPSYEQYF.

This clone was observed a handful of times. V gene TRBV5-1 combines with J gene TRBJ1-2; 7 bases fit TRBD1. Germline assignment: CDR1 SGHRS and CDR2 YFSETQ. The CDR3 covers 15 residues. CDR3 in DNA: TGCGTGAGGCCCTTGGACCGGGACAGATTCTATGGCTACACCTTC. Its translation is CVRPLDRDRFYGYTF.